There are many counts of the clone carrying this T cell receptor (beta chain). The sample comes from a study of blood T cell repertoires in COVID-19. V gave up 0 bases and J gave up 7 bases, with 22 bases separating them. Germline lookup yields CDR1 LNHNV and CDR2 YYDKDF (reference sequence). CDR3 length equals 18 residues. Data came from immunoSEQ multiplex PCR; TCRdb stores just in-frame clones and leaves some out. The sample has 230,000 or so clones, 70% to 90% seen once. Cohort allocation depended upon clinical history that participants reported. Source material: PBMCs or T cells enriched from blood (not recorded which). This TCR was sampled from a woman between 40 and 50 years old with acute COVID-19. The chain links TRBV15 to TRBJ1-3, with a possible D match to TRBD1 (6 bases). As DNA, the CDR3 is TGTGCCACCAGCAGAGATCGGGGGGCTATCTCTGATTGGAACACCATATATTTT. Protein product: CATSRDRGAISDWNTIYF.